What follows describes a single TCR beta chain. Its antigen is undetermined. Researchers amplified the TCR beta CDR3 regions from RNA transcripts. The primer set for the first-round RT-PCR of the TCR CDR3 was HTBI. MiXCR was run by TCRdb on the multiplex PCR reads, yielding one entry per CDR3 protein. Of 280,000 or so distinct CDR3 sequences in the sample, less than 30% were seen once. These patients, aged 18 to 65, had recently diagnosed hyperthyroidism lasting under 2 months. The data belong to a study of T cells in Graves' hyperthyroidism and ophthalmopathy. Whole-study results and caveats: Blood shared most expanded thyroid clonotypes above 0.001.

Specimen: blood. The receptor comes from a middle-aged man with Graves' hyperthyroidism that later progressed to Graves' ophthalmopathy.

The CDR3 reads CSALRTDFQFF. The CDR3 DNA reads as TGCAGTGCCCTAAGGACAGACTTCCAGTTCTTC. The rearrangement links TRBV20-1 to TRBJ2-1, with D perhaps matching TRBD1 (6 bases). There are 11 residues in the CDR3. V dropped 6 bases and J dropped 13 bases, with 16 bases sitting between them. In germline, CDR1 is DFQATT, CDR2 SNEGSKA (reference sequence).